This T cell receptor (beta chain) was captured in a study of T cell responses to AZD1222 COVID-19 vaccine. Sequenced by immunoSEQ multiplex PCR; TCRdb stores in-frame clones only, minus some. The repertoire holds 100,000 to 150,000 clones, around 88% seen once, with under 6.5% in the top ten. Trimming took 0 bases from V and 1 from J, leaving 8 bases between them. This CDR3 region has 15 residues. Germline CDR1 is SGHTA and CDR2 is FQGNSA. This chain links TRBV7-2 with TRBJ2-3, with D possibly TRBD2 on 6 matching bases. The TCR originated in an adult in good health. Sequencing was performed on peripheral blood, taken on day 0 of AZD1222 vaccination. CDR3 DNA sequence: TGTGCCAGCAGCTTAGCACTAGCCCGCACAGATACGCAGTATTTT. As protein: CASSLALARTDTQYF.